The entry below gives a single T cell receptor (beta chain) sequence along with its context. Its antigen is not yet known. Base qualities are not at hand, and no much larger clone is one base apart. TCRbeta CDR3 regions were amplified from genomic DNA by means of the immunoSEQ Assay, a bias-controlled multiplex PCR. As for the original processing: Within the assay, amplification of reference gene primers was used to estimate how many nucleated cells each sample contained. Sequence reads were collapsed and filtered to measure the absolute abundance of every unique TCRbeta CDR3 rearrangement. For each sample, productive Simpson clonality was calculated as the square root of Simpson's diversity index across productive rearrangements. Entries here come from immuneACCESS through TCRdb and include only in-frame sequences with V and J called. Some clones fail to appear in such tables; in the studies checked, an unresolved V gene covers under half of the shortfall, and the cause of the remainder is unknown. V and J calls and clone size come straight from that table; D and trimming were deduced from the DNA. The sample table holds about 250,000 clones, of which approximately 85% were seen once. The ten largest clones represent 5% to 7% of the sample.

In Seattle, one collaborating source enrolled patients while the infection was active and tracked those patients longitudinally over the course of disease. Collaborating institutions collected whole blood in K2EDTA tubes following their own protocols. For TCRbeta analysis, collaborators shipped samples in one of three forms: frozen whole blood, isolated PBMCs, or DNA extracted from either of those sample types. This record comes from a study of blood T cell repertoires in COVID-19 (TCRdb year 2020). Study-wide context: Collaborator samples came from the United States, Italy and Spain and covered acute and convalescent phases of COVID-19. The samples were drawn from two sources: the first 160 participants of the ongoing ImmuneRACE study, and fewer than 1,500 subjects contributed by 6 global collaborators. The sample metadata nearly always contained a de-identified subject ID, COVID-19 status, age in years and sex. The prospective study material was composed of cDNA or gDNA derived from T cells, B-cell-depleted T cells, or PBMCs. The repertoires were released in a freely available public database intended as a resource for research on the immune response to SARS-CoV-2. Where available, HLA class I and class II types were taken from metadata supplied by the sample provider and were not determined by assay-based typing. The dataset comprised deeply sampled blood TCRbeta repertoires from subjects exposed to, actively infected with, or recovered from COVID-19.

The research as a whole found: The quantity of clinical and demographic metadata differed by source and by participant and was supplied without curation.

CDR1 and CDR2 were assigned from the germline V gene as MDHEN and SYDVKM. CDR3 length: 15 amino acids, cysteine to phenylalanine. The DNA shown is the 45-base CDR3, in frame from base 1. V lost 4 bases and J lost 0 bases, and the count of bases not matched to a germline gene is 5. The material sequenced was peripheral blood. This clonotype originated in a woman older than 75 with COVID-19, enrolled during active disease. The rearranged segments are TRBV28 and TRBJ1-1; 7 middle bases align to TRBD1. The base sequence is TGTGCCAGCAGTTCCCTGACAGGGATGAACACTGAAGCTTTCTTT. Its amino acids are CASSSLTGMNTEAFF.